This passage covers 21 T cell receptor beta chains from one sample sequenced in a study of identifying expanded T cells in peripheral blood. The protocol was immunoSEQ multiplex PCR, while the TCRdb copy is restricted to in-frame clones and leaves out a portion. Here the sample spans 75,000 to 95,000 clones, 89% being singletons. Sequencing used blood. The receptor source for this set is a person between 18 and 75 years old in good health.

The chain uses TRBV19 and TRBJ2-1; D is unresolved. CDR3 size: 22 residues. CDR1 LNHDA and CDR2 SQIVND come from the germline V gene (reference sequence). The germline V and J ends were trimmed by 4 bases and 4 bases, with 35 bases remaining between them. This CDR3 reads CASSTPASSRITKPAYYNEQFF. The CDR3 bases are TGTGCCAGTAGTACCCCCGCGAGCTCCCGGATTACAAAACCGGCATATTACAATGAGCAGTTCTTC. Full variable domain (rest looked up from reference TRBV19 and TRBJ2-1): DGGITQSPKYLFRKEGQNVTLSCEQNLNHDAMYWYRQDPGQGLRLIYYSQIVNDFQKGDIAEGYSVSREKKESFPLTVTSAQKNPTAFYLCASSTPASSRITKPAYYNEQFFGPGTRLTVL.

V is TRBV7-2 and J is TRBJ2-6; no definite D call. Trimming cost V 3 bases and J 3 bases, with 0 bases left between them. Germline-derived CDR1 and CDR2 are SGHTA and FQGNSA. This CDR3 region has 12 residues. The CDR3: CASSFGANVLTF. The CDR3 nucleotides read TGTGCCAGCAGCTTTGGGGCCAACGTCCTGACTTTC. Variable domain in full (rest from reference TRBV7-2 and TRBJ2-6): GAGVSQSPSNKVTEKGKDVELRCDPISGHTALYWYRQSLGQGLEFLIYFQGNSAPDKSGLPSDRFSAERTGGSVSTLTIQRTQQEDSAVYLCASSFGANVLTFGAGSRLTVL.

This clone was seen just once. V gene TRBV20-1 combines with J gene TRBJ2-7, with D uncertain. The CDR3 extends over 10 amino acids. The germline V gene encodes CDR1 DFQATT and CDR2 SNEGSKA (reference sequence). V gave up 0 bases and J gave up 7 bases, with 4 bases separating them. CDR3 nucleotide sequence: TGCAGTGCTAGAGAGAGGGAGCAGTACTTC. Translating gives CSAREREQYF.

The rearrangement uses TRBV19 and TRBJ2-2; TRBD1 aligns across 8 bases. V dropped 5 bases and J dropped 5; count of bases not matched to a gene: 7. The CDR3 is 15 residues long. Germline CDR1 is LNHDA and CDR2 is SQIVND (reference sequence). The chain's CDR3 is CASSVDRVRTGELFF. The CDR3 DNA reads TGTGCCAGTAGTGTGGACAGGGTGCGGACCGGGGAGCTGTTTTTT.

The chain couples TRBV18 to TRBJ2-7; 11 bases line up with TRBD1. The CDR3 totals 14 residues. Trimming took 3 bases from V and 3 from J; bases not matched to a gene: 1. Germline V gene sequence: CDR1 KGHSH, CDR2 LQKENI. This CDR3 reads CASSPGQGDYEQYF. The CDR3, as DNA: TGTGCCAGCTCACCGGGACAGGGGGACTACGAGCAGTACTTC.

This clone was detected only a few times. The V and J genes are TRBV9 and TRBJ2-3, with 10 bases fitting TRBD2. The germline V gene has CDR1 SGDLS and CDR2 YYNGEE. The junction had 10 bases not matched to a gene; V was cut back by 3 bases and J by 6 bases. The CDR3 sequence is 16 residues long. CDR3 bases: TGTGCCAGCAGCGACCACAGCGGGGGGGCTTTGGATACGCAGTATTTT. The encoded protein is CASSDHSGGALDTQYF.

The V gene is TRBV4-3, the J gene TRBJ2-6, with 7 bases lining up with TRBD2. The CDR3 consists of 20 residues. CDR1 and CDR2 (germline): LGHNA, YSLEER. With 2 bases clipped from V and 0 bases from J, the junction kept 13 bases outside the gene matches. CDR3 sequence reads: CASSQSSGGVALSGANVLTF. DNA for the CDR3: TGCGCCAGCAGCCAATCCTCGGGGGGAGTTGCCCTCTCTGGGGCCAACGTCCTGACTTTC.

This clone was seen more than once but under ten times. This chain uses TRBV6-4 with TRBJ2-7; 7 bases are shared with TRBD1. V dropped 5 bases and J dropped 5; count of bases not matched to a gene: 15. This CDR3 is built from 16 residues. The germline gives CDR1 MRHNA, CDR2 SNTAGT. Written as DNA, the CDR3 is TGTGCCAGCAGTTTACTACAGGGGTGTCAGAACCACGAGCAGTACTTC. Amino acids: CASSLLQGCQNHEQYF.

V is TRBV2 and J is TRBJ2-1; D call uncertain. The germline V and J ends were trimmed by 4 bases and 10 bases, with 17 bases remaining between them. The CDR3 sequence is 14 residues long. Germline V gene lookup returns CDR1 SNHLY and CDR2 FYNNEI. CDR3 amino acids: CASSVFQRTDEQFF. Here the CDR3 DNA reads TGTGCCAGCAGTGTCTTTCAGCGTACGGACGAGCAGTTCTTC.

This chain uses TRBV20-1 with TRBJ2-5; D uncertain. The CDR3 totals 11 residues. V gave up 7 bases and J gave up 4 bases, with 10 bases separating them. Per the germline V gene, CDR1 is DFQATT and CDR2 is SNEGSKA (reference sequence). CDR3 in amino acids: CSELVGETQYF. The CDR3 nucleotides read TGCAGTGAATTGGTTGGAGAGACCCAGTACTTC.

This chain's CDR3 is CASSLVSGTNTGELFF. The CDR3 nucleotides read TGTGCCAGCAGCTTAGTGTCGGGGACGAACACCGGGGAGCTGTTTTTT. The chain combines TRBV7-6 with TRBJ2-2, with a tentative D call TRBD2 (5 bases). The V gene lost 1 base and the J gene lost 0 bases, with 9 bases spanning the gap. The CDR3 covers 16 residues. Germline V gene lookup returns CDR1 SGHVS and CDR2 FNYEAQ.

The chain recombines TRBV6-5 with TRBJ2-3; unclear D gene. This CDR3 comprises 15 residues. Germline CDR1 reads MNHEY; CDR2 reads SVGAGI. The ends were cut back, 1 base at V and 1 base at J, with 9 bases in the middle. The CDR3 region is CASSYLGSRTDTQYF. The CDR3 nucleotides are TGTGCCAGCAGTTACTTGGGGTCGCGCACAGATACGCAGTATTTT.

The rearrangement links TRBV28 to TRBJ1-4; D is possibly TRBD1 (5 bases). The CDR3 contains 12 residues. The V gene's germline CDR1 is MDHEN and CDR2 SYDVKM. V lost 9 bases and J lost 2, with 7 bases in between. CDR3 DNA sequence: TGTGCCAGTGGGGGGACTAATGAAAAACTGTTTTTT. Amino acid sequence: CASGGTNEKLFF.

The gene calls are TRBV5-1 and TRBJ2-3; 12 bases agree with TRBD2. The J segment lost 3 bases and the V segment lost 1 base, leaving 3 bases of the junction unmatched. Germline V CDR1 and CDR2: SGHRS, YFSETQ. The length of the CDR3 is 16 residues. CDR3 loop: CASSLTTSGGTDTQYF. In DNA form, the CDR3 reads TGCGCCAGCAGCTTGACGACTAGCGGGGGAACAGATACGCAGTATTTT.

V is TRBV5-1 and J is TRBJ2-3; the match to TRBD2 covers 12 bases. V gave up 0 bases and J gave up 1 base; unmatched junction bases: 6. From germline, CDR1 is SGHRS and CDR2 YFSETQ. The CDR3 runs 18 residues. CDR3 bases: TGCGCCAGCAGCTTGGCCGGGGCTAGCGGGAGGGGCACAGATACGCAGTATTTT. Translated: CASSLAGASGRGTDTQYF. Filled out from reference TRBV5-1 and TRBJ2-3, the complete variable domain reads KAGVTQTPRYLIKTRGQQVTLSCSPISGHRSVSWYQQTPGQGLQFLFEYFSETQRNKGNFPGRFSGRQFSNSRSEMNVSTLELGDSALYLCASSLAGASGRGTDTQYFGPGTRLTVL.

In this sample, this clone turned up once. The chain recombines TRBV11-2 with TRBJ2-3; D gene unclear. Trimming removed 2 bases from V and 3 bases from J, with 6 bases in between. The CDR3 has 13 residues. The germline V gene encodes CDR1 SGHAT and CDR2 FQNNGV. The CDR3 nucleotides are TGTGCCAGCAGCTTAAGGGTTACAGATACGCAGTATTTT. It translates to CASSLRVTDTQYF.

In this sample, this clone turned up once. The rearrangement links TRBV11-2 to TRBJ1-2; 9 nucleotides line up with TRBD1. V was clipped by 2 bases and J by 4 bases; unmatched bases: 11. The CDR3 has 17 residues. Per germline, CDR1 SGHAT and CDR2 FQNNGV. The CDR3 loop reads CASSLTGGVSASYGYTF. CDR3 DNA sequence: TGTGCCAGCAGCTTAACAGGGGGCGTTAGCGCCAGCTATGGCTACACCTTC.

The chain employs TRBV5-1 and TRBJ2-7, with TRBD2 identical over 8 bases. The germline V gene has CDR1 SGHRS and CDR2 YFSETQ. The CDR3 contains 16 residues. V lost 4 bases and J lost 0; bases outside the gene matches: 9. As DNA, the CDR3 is TGCGCCAGCAGCCCCGAGATAGCGGGGAGCTCCTACGAGCAGTACTTC. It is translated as CASSPEIAGSSYEQYF.

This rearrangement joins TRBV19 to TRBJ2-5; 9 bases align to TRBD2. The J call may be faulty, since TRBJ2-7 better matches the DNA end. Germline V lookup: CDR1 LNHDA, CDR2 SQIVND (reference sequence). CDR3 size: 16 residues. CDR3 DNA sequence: TGTGCCAGTAGTATGGGGACACTAGCGGGTAGCGACGAGCAGTACTTC. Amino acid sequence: CASSMGTLAGSDEQYF.

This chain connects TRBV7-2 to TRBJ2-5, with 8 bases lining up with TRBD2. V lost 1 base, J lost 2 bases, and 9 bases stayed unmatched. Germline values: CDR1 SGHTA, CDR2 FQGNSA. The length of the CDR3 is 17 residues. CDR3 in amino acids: CASSLDRIAGGQETQYF. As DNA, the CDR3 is TGTGCCAGCAGCTTAGATCGGATTGCGGGGGGACAAGAGACCCAGTACTTC.

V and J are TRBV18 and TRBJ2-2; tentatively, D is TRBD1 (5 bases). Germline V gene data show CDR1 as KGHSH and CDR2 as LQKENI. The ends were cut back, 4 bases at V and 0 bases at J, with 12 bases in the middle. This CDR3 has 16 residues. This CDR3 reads CASSRMDTANTGELFF. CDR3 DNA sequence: TGTGCCAGCTCACGGATGGACACGGCGAACACCGGGGAGCTGTTTTTT.